Shown below are 28 T cell receptor beta chains from a single sample sequenced in a study of blood T cells in healthy people across ages. Using a J-beta primer mix together with a sample-barcoded 5' primer, a second PCR was run for roughly 6 to 12 cycles. Using its own MiXCR run on the 5' RACE reads, TCRdb lists one record per CDR3 protein. The data contain hundreds of thousands of distinct CDR3 sequences, 55% to 75% of them singletons. Sequencing was performed on blood. These receptors were collected from a man aged 25 to 40 in good health.

The rearrangement uses TRBV29-1 and TRBJ1-2; D is possibly TRBD1 (5 bases). The V gene's germline CDR1 is SQVTM and CDR2 ANQGSEA. The CDR3 runs to 12 residues. The ends were cut back, 0 bases at V and 5 bases at J, with 7 bases in the middle. The CDR3 bases are TGCAGCGTTGAAGATGGGGGTTATGGCTACACCTTC. This sequence encodes CSVEDGGYGYTF.

This clonotype was seen a handful of times. The chain recombines TRBV7-8 with TRBJ2-3; the match to TRBD2 covers 13 bases. The CDR3 has 17 amino acids. The germline gives CDR1 SGHVS, CDR2 FQNEAQ. The trim removed 5 bases at V and 2 bases at J, leaving 7 bases unmatched. DNA of the CDR3: TGTGCCAGCAGCCGGACCGGGACTAGCGGGGCCACAGATACGCAGTATTTT. Translating gives CASSRTGTSGATDTQYF.

A few counts support this clonotype. The V gene is TRBV20-1, the J gene TRBJ2-4, with a tentative D call TRBD1 (6 bases). The CDR3 has 13 amino acids. V lost 6 bases and J 13 bases, leaving 22 bases between the germline ends. Germline CDR1 DFQATT, CDR2 SNEGSKA (reference sequence). CDR3 in amino acids: CSAPPWDNNLQYF. Written as DNA, the CDR3 is TGCAGTGCCCCGCCATGGGACAACAACCTGCAGTACTTC.

The J gene is TRBJ2-4, the V gene TRBV4-2; D call uncertain. The end of the DNA fits TRBJ2-7 better, so the J call may be wrong. Germline V gene sequence: CDR1 LGHNA, CDR2 YNFKEQ. The CDR3 has 14 amino acids. This chain's CDR3 is CASSQATSSYEQYF. CDR3 DNA: TGTGCCAGCAGCCAAGCTACTTCTTCCTACGAGCAGTACTTC.

This clonotype was seen more than once but under ten times. The chain has TRBV7-9 and TRBJ2-7, with 8 bases that match TRBD1. This CDR3 comprises 15 residues. CDR1 is SEHNR, CDR2 FQNEAQ, per germline (reference sequence). The V and J ends lost 5 bases and 1 base, in that order; junction bases with no gene match: 7. The CDR3: CASSQDRVSSYEQYF. The DNA of the CDR3 is TGTGCCAGCAGCCAGGACAGGGTCTCGTCCTACGAGCAGTACTTC.

The rearrangement links TRBV7-2 to TRBJ1-2; D may be TRBD1 (6 bases). V was clipped by 1 base and J by 13 bases, with 13 bases between them. The germline V gene encodes CDR1 SGHTA and CDR2 FQGNSA. The CDR3 consists of 12 residues. The CDR3 here is CASSLDRALSTF. For the CDR3, the DNA is TGTGCCAGCAGCTTAGACAGGGCCCTAAGCACCTTC.

The chain has TRBV6-5 and TRBJ1-1; D unclear. V lost 0 bases, J lost 6 bases, and 8 bases lay in between. Germline values: CDR1 MNHEY, CDR2 SVGAGI. This CDR3 contains 13 residues. The DNA of the CDR3 is TGTGCCAGCAGTTACTCGGACCGACCTGAAGCTTTCTTT. Amino acids: CASSYSDRPEAFF.

The chain links TRBV4-1 to TRBJ2-7; the match to TRBD1 covers 9 bases. The germline CDR1 and CDR2 sequences are MGHRA and YSYEKL. The CDR3 is 17 amino acids. Germline trimming cut 0 bases from V and 1 base from J; bases unmatched to any gene: 7. DNA for the CDR3: TGCGCCAGCAGCCAAGATTGGGTCGGACAGGGGTCCTACGAGCAGTACTTC. The encoded protein is CASSQDWVGQGSYEQYF.

V and J are TRBV7-3 and TRBJ2-1; D ambiguous. Between the trimmed V and J ends, which lost 2 bases and 6 bases, there was a span of 14 bases. The CDR3 is 15 residues long. CDR1 and CDR2 from the germline V gene are SGHTA and FQGTGA. CDR3 in DNA: TGTGCCAGCAGCTTATCTCCAGGCTCGCGCAATGAGCAGTTCTTC. Its protein is CASSLSPGSRNEQFF. Full variable domain (remainder filled in from reference TRBV7-3 and TRBJ2-1): GAGVSQTPSNKVTEKGKYVELRCDPISGHTALYWYRQSLGQGPEFLIYFQGTGAADDSGLPNDRFFAVRPEGSVSTLKIQRTERGDSAVYLCASSLSPGSRNEQFFGPGTRLTVL.

This clonotype was seen just once. The chain couples TRBV4-1 to TRBJ1-1, with 8 bases fitting TRBD1. Germline assignment: CDR1 MGHRA and CDR2 YSYEKL. V shed 4 bases and J 8 bases; nucleotides not matched to a gene: 9. The CDR3 sequence is 14 residues long. Here the CDR3 reads CASSRMTGVAEAFF. CDR3 coding DNA: TGCGCCAGCAGCCGAATGACAGGGGTGGCCGAAGCTTTCTTT.

The chain employs TRBV11-2 and TRBJ2-1; 8 bases fit TRBD1. V lost 4 bases to trimming and J lost 6 bases; unmatched junction nucleotides: 2. Germline CDR1 reads SGHAT; CDR2 reads FQNNGV. CDR3 length: 13 amino acids. CDR3 nucleotides: TGTGCCAGCAGCTACGACAGGGGCAATGAGCAGTTCTTC. This codes for CASSYDRGNEQFF.

This clonotype came up once. This chain's CDR3 is CASSLLAGDPNEQFF. As DNA, the CDR3 is TGCGCCAGCAGCTTACTAGCGGGGGACCCCAATGAGCAGTTCTTC. This chain connects TRBV5-1 to TRBJ2-1; TRBD2 aligns across 11 bases. From germline, CDR1 is SGHRS and CDR2 YFSETQ. This CDR3 has 15 amino acids. Trimming cost V 2 bases and J 6 bases; bases outside gene matches: 4.

V usage is TRBV29-1 and J usage is TRBJ2-5; 9 nucleotides align to TRBD2. Germline-derived CDR1 and CDR2 are SQVTM and ANQGSEA. V dropped 4 bases and J dropped 2; count of bases not matched to a gene: 5. This CDR3 comprises 14 residues. In nucleotides, the CDR3 is TGCAGCGTTGCCCCGACTAGCGGACAAGAGACCCAGTACTTC. Protein: CSVAPTSGQETQYF. Using reference TRBV29-1 and TRBJ2-5 for the parts outside the CDR3, the full variable domain is SAVISQKPSRDICQRGTSLTIQCQVDSQVTMMFWYRQQPGQSLTLIATANQGSEATYESGFVIDKFPISRPNLTFSTLTVSNMSPEDSSIYLCSVAPTSGQETQYFGPGTRLLVL.

The J gene is TRBJ2-1, the V gene TRBV10-3, with D perhaps assigned TRBD1 or TRBD2 (7 bases each). The CDR3 runs to 14 residues. V was pared by 9 bases and J by 7 bases, with 19 bases between. CDR1 is ENHRY and CDR2 is SYGVKD in the germline V gene. The CDR3 DNA follows: TGTGCCATTGGATTTCAGGGGGGGGAAAATGAGCAGTTCTTC. The encoded protein is CAIGFQGGENEQFF.

This clonotype was found a few times. The chain recombines TRBV7-2 with TRBJ2-1; 7 bases line up with TRBD2. Per the germline V gene, CDR1 is SGHTA and CDR2 is FQGNSA. Losses at the gene ends were 5 bases for V and 2 bases for J; bases not matched to a gene: 3. The CDR3 covers 14 residues. CDR3 sequence: CASSPREAYNEQFF. The CDR3 region has the DNA TGTGCCAGCAGCCCACGGGAGGCCTACAATGAGCAGTTCTTC. Using reference TRBV7-2 and TRBJ2-1 for the parts outside the CDR3, the full variable domain is GAGVSQSPSNKVTEKGKDVELRCDPISGHTALYWYRQSLGQGLEFLIYFQGNSAPDKSGLPSDRFSAERTGGSVSTLTIQRTQQEDSAVYLCASSPREAYNEQFFGPGTRLTVL.

In its sample, this clonotype was seen once. The genes are TRBV7-2 and TRBJ2-7; the D is unclear. This CDR3 spans 12 amino acids. The V gene's germline CDR1 is SGHTA and CDR2 FQGNSA. The V gene lost 2 bases and the J gene lost 7 bases, with 9 bases spanning the gap. CDR3 amino acids: CASSLRSHEQYF. The CDR3, as DNA: TGTGCCAGCAGCTTAAGGTCCCATGAGCAGTACTTC. Complete variable domain (other parts from reference TRBV7-2 and TRBJ2-7): GAGVSQSPSNKVTEKGKDVELRCDPISGHTALYWYRQSLGQGLEFLIYFQGNSAPDKSGLPSDRFSAERTGGSVSTLTIQRTQQEDSAVYLCASSLRSHEQYFGPGTRLTVT.

This clonotype turned up a few times. This chain joins TRBV29-1 and TRBJ1-2, with 7 bases lining up with TRBD1. The ends lost 6 bases at V and 2 bases at J; junction bases unmatched: 6. CDR1 SQVTM and CDR2 ANQGSEA come from the germline V gene. The length of the CDR3 is 13 residues. CDR3 sequence (DNA): TGCAGCGTAGCGCCGGGACAGAACTATGGCTACACCTTC. Translated: CSVAPGQNYGYTF.

The chain links TRBV7-2 to TRBJ2-1; D is ambiguous. The V end lost 1 base, the J end lost 6 bases, and 7 bases lay between the germline ends. CDR3 length: 13 amino acids. Germline V gene data show CDR1 as SGHTA and CDR2 as FQGNSA. CDR3 amino acids: CASSLGAPNEQFF. For the CDR3, the DNA is TGTGCCAGCAGCTTAGGTGCCCCCAATGAGCAGTTCTTC.

The chain employs TRBV6-1 and TRBJ1-5; no reliable D call. Germline-derived CDR1 and CDR2 are MNHNS and SASEGT. The CDR3 covers 12 residues. The V gene lost 2 bases and the J gene lost 6 bases, with 5 bases spanning the gap. The CDR3 sequence: CASSEWGQPQHF. CDR3 nucleotides: TGTGCCAGCAGTGAATGGGGTCAGCCCCAGCATTTT.

A note on this clonotype: A read error is possible here, since a much larger clone lies one base away. The chain carries TRBV25-1 and TRBJ2-1; D is unclear. Trimming took off 3 bases at V and 7 bases at J, with 13 bases between the two ends. Per germline, CDR1 MGHDK and CDR2 SYGVNS. The CDR3 loop spans 14 amino acids. The DNA of the CDR3 is TGTGCCAGCAGTGATGCCCACCGGCGTAATGAGCAGTTCTTC. It is translated as CASSDAHRRNEQFF. The whole variable domain, filled in from reference TRBV25-1 and TRBJ2-1, reads EADIYQTPRYLVIGTGKKITLECSQTMGHDKMYWYQQDPGMELHLIHYSYGVNSTEKGDLSSESTVSRIRTEHFPLTLESARPSHTSQYLCASSDAHRRNEQFFGPGTRLTVL.

J is TRBJ2-1 and V is TRBV12-3 or TRBV12-4, with unresolved D. The CDR3 runs to 14 residues. The V and J ends lost 4 bases and 2 bases respectively, with 9 bases between them. In DNA, the CDR3 is TGTGCCAGCAGTTCTCCTACCCCCTACAATGAGCAGTTCTTC. Translation: CASSSPTPYNEQFF.

This chain links TRBV4-2 with TRBJ1-2; tentatively, D is TRBD1 (5 bases). Germline V gene data show CDR1 as LGHNA and CDR2 as YNFKEQ. V lost 0 bases and J 0 bases, leaving 8 bases between the germline ends. CDR3 length equals 15 residues. CDR3 DNA sequence: TGTGCCAGCAGCCAAGAGGGGGGTCCTAACTATGGCTACACCTTC. Translated, it gives CASSQEGGPNYGYTF.

This sequence joins TRBV4-2 and TRBJ2-3; D is unclear. Trimming removed 4 bases from V and 4 bases from J, with 18 bases in between. Germline V gene sequence: CDR1 LGHNA, CDR2 YNFKEQ. The CDR3 length is 16 residues. The CDR3, as DNA: TGTGCCAGCAGCCTAGAAGATGGTAGCCACGCAGATACGCAGTATTTT. This sequence encodes CASSLEDGSHADTQYF.

The chain combines TRBV7-2 with TRBJ2-7; D is perhaps TRBD2 (6 bases). Per germline, CDR1 SGHTA and CDR2 FQGNSA. V was shortened by 5 bases and J by 3 bases, with 11 bases between the two germline ends. This CDR3 is 13 amino acids long. The CDR3: CASSVGLYYEQYF. The CDR3 region has the DNA TGTGCCAGCAGCGTGGGACTGTACTACGAGCAGTACTTC.

The chain combines TRBV7-6 with TRBJ2-5; a possible D gene is TRBD2 (6 bases). Trimming took off 4 bases at V and 1 base at J, with 13 bases between the two ends. The length of the CDR3 is 15 residues. CDR1 and CDR2 (germline): SGHVS, FNYEAQ. The CDR3 coding sequence is TGTGCCAGCAGCTCTCTCCCGACTAGCCAAGAGACCCAGTACTTC. This gives the protein CASSSLPTSQETQYF.

This chain connects TRBV10-3 to TRBJ2-3, with TRBD2 matching 10 bases. The germline gives CDR1 ENHRY, CDR2 SYGVKD. Trimming at V came to 3 bases and at J to 6 bases, leaving 12 bases not matched to a gene. The CDR3 consists of 17 residues. CDR3 loop: CAISEWTSGTQSDTQYF. Here the CDR3 DNA reads TGTGCCATCAGTGAATGGACTAGCGGTACTCAGAGTGATACGCAGTATTTT.

The CDR3 coding sequence is TGTGCCACCAGCAGCGGTTTATCCAATCAGCCCCAGCATTTT. Translating it yields CATSSGLSNQPQHF. The chain uses TRBV15 and TRBJ1-5; D unresolved. The CDR3 has 14 amino acids. Germline V gene lookup returns CDR1 LNHNV and CDR2 YYDKDF (reference sequence). The V and J ends lost 3 bases and 3 bases respectively, with 9 bases between them.

The chain combines TRBV12-3 or TRBV12-4 with TRBJ2-5; D not resolved. Trimming removed 5 bases at V and 7 bases at J, with 11 bases between. The CDR3 covers 12 residues. CDR3 sequence: CASSVSSGTQYF. CDR3 DNA sequence: TGTGCCAGCAGTGTCAGCTCGGGGACCCAGTACTTC.